These 17 T cell receptor beta chains originate from one sample sequenced in a study of identical twins. TCRdb fed the 5' RACE reads into MiXCR, producing one record per CDR3 protein. This table has 1.5 million to 2 million distinct CDR3 sequences, around 29% appearing once. Sequenced sample: cord blood. The receptor set was obtained from a newborn girl in good health.

The rearrangement uses TRBV5-6 and TRBJ2-5; TRBD1 matches 7 bases. Unmatched junction bases numbered 6, after V lost 3 bases and J lost 4 bases. The CDR3 has 14 amino acids. In germline, CDR1 is SGHDT, CDR2 YYEEEE. The CDR3 nucleotides read TGTGCCAGCAGCTATCCGACAGGGCGAGAGACCCAGTACTTC. Protein sequence: CASSYPTGRETQYF.

This clonotype has just a few counts. This chain connects TRBV10-3 to TRBJ2-1; 14 nucleotides match TRBD2. Germline values: CDR1 ENHRY, CDR2 SYGVKD. This CDR3 comprises 15 residues. After removal of 1 base from V and 7 bases from J, the junction contained 0 bases not matched to a gene. The CDR3, as DNA: TGTGCCATCAGTGAGTGGACTAGCGGGGGGAATGAGCAGTTCTTC. Amino acids: CAISEWTSGGNEQFF.

The chain couples TRBV28 to TRBJ1-4, with D tentatively TRBD1 (5 bases). The CDR3 consists of 15 residues. Trimming removed 1 base from V and 6 bases from J, with 12 bases in between. Germline CDR1 MDHEN, CDR2 SYDVKM. This chain's CDR3 is CASSLLSGGDEKLFF. The CDR3, as DNA: TGTGCCAGCAGTTTATTATCTGGGGGGGATGAAAAACTGTTTTTT.

V is TRBV20-1 and J is TRBJ1-1, with D possibly matching TRBD1 (6 bases). The germline V gene has CDR1 DFQATT and CDR2 SNEGSKA (reference sequence). The length of the CDR3 is 16 residues. V gave up 5 bases and J gave up 0 bases, with 19 bases separating them. The chain's CDR3 is CSALVGGAYMNTEAFF. Written as DNA, the CDR3 is TGCAGTGCTCTTGTTGGGGGCGCTTATATGAACACTGAAGCTTTCTTT.

V and J are TRBV7-2 and TRBJ2-4, with a possible D match to TRBD1 (6 bases). V shed 5 bases and J shed 8 bases, with 19 bases lying between them. The germline V gene encodes CDR1 SGHTA and CDR2 FQGNSA. The CDR3 sequence is 15 residues long. The CDR3 DNA reads as TGTGCCAGCAGCCCGTACGCAGGGGCGCTTCACATTCAGTACTTC. Translation gives CASSPYAGALHIQYF.

This clonotype showed up just a few times. The V and J genes are TRBV5-1 and TRBJ2-2; TRBD1 might be the D (6 bases). This CDR3 region has 13 residues. The V gene lost 3 bases and the J gene lost 6 bases, with 9 bases spanning the gap. Germline assignment: CDR1 SGHRS and CDR2 YFSETQ. Here the CDR3 reads CASSSQGPGELFF. As DNA, the CDR3 is TGCGCCAGCAGCTCACAGGGACCCGGGGAGCTGTTTTTT.

This clonotype was detected a few times. V and J are TRBV7-2 and TRBJ2-1; D unresolved. The V end was cut by 8 bases, the J end by 6 bases, with 20 bases between. The CDR3 runs 15 residues. The germline V gene encodes CDR1 SGHTA and CDR2 FQGNSA. This CDR3 is CASQKGPFSLNEQFF. DNA for the CDR3: TGTGCCAGCCAGAAGGGCCCTTTTTCTCTCAATGAGCAGTTCTTC.

This clonotype was counted a few times. V and J are TRBV7-9 and TRBJ1-1; no clear D gene. Trimming stripped 4 bases from V and 1 base from J, with 10 bases between. Germline lookup yields CDR1 SEHNR and CDR2 FQNEAQ (reference sequence). This CDR3 contains 14 residues. Here the CDR3 DNA reads TGTGCCAGCAGCTACCGGACGGAGAACACTGAAGCTTTCTTT. Translated, it gives CASSYRTENTEAFF.

The chain is built from TRBV5-1 and TRBJ1-1; D is unclear. V dropped 0 bases and J dropped 0 bases, with 15 bases sitting between them. The CDR3 is 17 residues long. The germline V gene has CDR1 SGHRS and CDR2 YFSETQ. CDR3 residues: CASSLEAGRTLNTEAFF. CDR3 sequence (DNA): TGCGCCAGCAGCTTGGAGGCGGGCAGAACCCTGAACACTGAAGCTTTCTTT. Complete variable domain (other parts from reference TRBV5-1 and TRBJ1-1): KAGVTQTPRYLIKTRGQQVTLSCSPISGHRSVSWYQQTPGQGLQFLFEYFSETQRNKGNFPGRFSGRQFSNSRSEMNVSTLELGDSALYLCASSLEAGRTLNTEAFFGQGTRLTVV.

The table lists this clonotype with a few counts. The chain recombines TRBV29-1 with TRBJ2-7; the D gene is possibly TRBD1 (5 bases). Between the trimmed V and J ends, which lost 4 bases and 4 bases, there was a span of 14 bases. Looked up from germline, CDR1 is SQVTM and CDR2 is ANQGSEA. This CDR3 has 13 residues. The CDR3 DNA reads TGCAGCGTTGCGGGCCAGAAGGGGTACGAGCAGTACTTC. This codes for CSVAGQKGYEQYF.

This clonotype came up many times. This rearrangement joins TRBV12-5 to TRBJ2-1, with 12 bases identical to TRBD2. V lost 1 base, J lost 5 bases, and 6 bases stayed unmatched. Germline CDR1 reads LGHNT; CDR2 reads FRNRAP. CDR3 size: 17 residues. CDR3 DNA: TGTGCTAGTGGTTTGGGACTAGCGGGAGCCAAGAACAATGAGCAGTTCTTC. Residues: CASGLGLAGAKNNEQFF.

Here the CDR3 DNA reads TGTGCCAGCAGACGGGACAGGGCGTCTTGGAATTCACCCCTCCACTTT. It codes for CASRRDRASWNSPLHF. J is TRBJ1-6 and V is TRBV7-9; 9 bases align to TRBD1. CDR3 length: 16 amino acids. With 6 bases clipped from V and 7 bases from J, the junction kept 10 bases outside the gene matches. CDR1 SEHNR and CDR2 FQNEAQ come from the germline V gene (reference sequence).

The chain combines TRBV11-2 with TRBJ2-5; 12 nucleotides agree with TRBD2. CDR3 length equals 11 residues. The ends lost 6 bases at V and 11 bases at J; junction bases unmatched: 1. Germline lookup yields CDR1 SGHAT and CDR2 FQNNGV. For the CDR3, the DNA is TGTGCCAGCAGAACTAGCGGGGGGCAGTACTTC. It translates to CASRTSGGQYF.

V gene TRBV25-1 combines with J gene TRBJ2-3; TRBD2 matches 12 bases. The CDR3 spans 16 residues. V shed 3 bases and J 0 bases; nucleotides not matched to a gene: 1. Germline CDR1 and CDR2: MGHDK and SYGVNS. The CDR3 DNA follows: TGTGCCAGCAGTGACACTAGCGGGGGGAGCACAGATACGCAGTATTTT. It specifies CASSDTSGGSTDTQYF.

This clonotype was seen many times. This chain joins TRBV6-5 and TRBJ2-5; maybe TRBD2 (7 bases). Germline values: CDR1 MNHEY, CDR2 SVGAGI. This CDR3 comprises 14 residues. V was trimmed by 4 bases and J by 3 bases, leaving 12 bases between them. In DNA, the CDR3 is TGTGCCAGCAGTTGGACTAGGGGGAAAGAGACCCAGTACTTC. Protein sequence: CASSWTRGKETQYF.

The chain couples TRBV27 to TRBJ2-7; 13 positions match TRBD2. The germline V gene has CDR1 MNHEY and CDR2 SMNVEV (reference sequence). Unmatched junction bases numbered 4, after V lost 6 bases and J lost 2 bases. The CDR3 has 15 amino acids. The CDR3 DNA sequence: TGTGCCAGCAGATTCGGGACTAGCGGGGCCTACGAGCAGTACTTC. Encoded protein: CASRFGTSGAYEQYF.

The rearrangement links TRBV7-9 to TRBJ1-2, with 10 positions matching TRBD1. The junction had 6 bases not matched to a gene; V was cut back by 5 bases and J by 3 bases. The CDR3 spans 15 residues. CDR1 is SEHNR, CDR2 FQNEAQ, per germline (reference sequence). CDR3 bases: TGTGCCAGCAGCAACCGGGACAGGGGAGACTATGGCTACACCTTC. It codes for CASSNRDRGDYGYTF.